This entry is about one T cell receptor (beta chain). What it binds is not known. V was shortened by 10 bases and J by 5 bases, with 15 bases between the two germline ends. Germline assignment: CDR1 LGHDT and CDR2 YNNKEL (reference sequence). The CDR3 runs 13 residues. This specimen belongs to a study of T cells after yellow fever vaccination. Study overall: Fractions with few cells were prepared using SMART-Seq v4 Ultra Low Input. Broader study findings: Relatively few clonotypes were ones that appeared in both CD4 and CD8 compartments. When the response was secondary, it was weaker but reached its peak faster, day 5 versus 15.

Generation of TCR cDNA used 5'RACE template switching (which added a universal primer site and UMIs). TCRdb reprocessed the 5' RACE reads with MiXCR, giving one entry per CDR3 protein. The sample shows about 550,000 distinct CDR3 sequences, about a fifth of them seen only once. The input for sequencing was PBMCs, taken 15 days after the yellow fever booster vaccination. The rearrangement joins TRBV3-1 to TRBJ2-4, with D maybe TRBD2 (6 bases). This TCR derives from a man aged 25 to 40 who received the YFV17D yellow fever vaccine. For the CDR3, the DNA is TGTGCCACCCGACCCGGCGGGGAAAACATTCAGTACTTC. As protein: CATRPGGENIQYF.